A selection of T cell receptor beta chains follows, all from one sample in a study of CD8+ T cells in alopecia areata. The method was immunoSEQ multiplex PCR; TCRdb's version includes in-frame clones alone and lacks a portion of them. Counted here are 45,000 to 70,000 clones, 90% to 97% occurring once; the ten biggest clones make up around a quarter. The sample in question was CD8+ T cells sorted from blood, obtained at week 0. The receptors were sampled from a human donor with alopecia areata. The conserved cysteine and the conserved F or W are not part of the CDR3 here. The listing skips clone size in some rows; elsewhere it reads once, few, many or a size class.

j_call clone_size v_call cdr3_aa
TRBJ2-5 NA TRBV4-1 ASSPILNAGGQETQY
TRBJ2-5 once TRBV6-5 ASWDSQETQY
TRBJ2-5 NA TRBV5-4 ASSLGQAQETQY
TRBJ1-5 NA TRBV19 AGGVSQPQH
TRBJ2-3 NA TRBV4-1 ASSPGGGEGTDTQY
TRBJ1-1 NA TRBV29-1 SVEDRPTEAF
TRBJ2-1 NA TRBV4-2 ASSQGKGLAGGPYNEQF
TRBJ2-2 NA TRBV5-6 ASSPWTQGGELF
TRBJ2-1 NA TRBV19 ASSFGGEPYNEQF
TRBJ2-5 once TRBV4-3 ASSSRDGNNVAQY
TRBJ2-5 NA TRBV5-4 ASRHSNSQETQY
TRBJ2-1 NA TRBV11-2 ASSTGTSYNEQF
TRBJ1-2 NA TRBV6-5 ASSPSRTANYGYT
TRBJ2-7 once TRBV4-3 ASSQGRGFAYEQY
TRBJ1-1 NA TRBV7-6 ASIPEAGNTEAS
TRBJ2-7 NA TRBV4-1 ASSQDVSGLYEQY
TRBJ1-1 NA TRBV4-1 ASSQGLMNTEAF
TRBJ2-5 NA TRBV27 ASSFWRGETQY
TRBJ2-2 NA TRBV7-9 ASSRSGTANTGELF
TRBJ2-5 NA TRBV7-2 ASGRVGEETQY
TRBJ2-4 once TRBV7-8 ASSLKGHSKNIQY
TRBJ2-1 NA TRBV5-1 ASSLVGPTLPEQF
TRBJ2-5 NA TRBV7-9 ASSLVRVRQETQY
TRBJ2-1 NA TRBV19 ATGHLHNEQF
TRBJ2-7 NA TRBV7-9 ASSPQLQGLASDEQY
TRBJ2-3 NA TRBV7-2 ASSFGDTQY
TRBJ2-3 NA TRBV19 ATRGRADTQY
TRBJ2-7 NA TRBV9 ASSAGTGGYEQY
TRBJ2-2 NA TRBV15 ATSTGNRELF
TRBJ1-4 NA TRBV6-5 ASSSTGSGPNEKLF
TRBJ2-5 once TRBV5-5 ASSVTTGYQETQY
TRBJ2-5 NA TRBV7-9 ASSSRTSGGLQETQY
TRBJ2-1 once TRBV7-9 ASSLATSGGAEF
TRBJ2-3 NA TRBV9 ASSVDDDHTDTQY
TRBJ1-1 NA TRBV7-2 ASSLALGGGAEAF
TRBJ2-5 NA TRBV7-9 ASSLKETQY
TRBJ2-1 NA TRBV21-1 ASSKGPGVGDNEQF
TRBJ2-3 NA TRBV4-1 ASSQDLALQQY
TRBJ2-3 NA TRBV10-2 ASTFGILTDTQY
TRBJ2-7 once TRBV7-6 ASSPRVNGEQY
TRBJ1-5 NA TRBV13 ASSARGTGSNQPQH